A selection of T cell receptor beta chains follows, all from one sample in a study of CXCR3-negative and CXCR3-positive naive CD8 T cells. No DNA is given; TCRdb re-called the 5' RACE reads and lists each CDR3 protein once. This sample's table reports 150,000 to 180,000 distinct CDR3 sequences. Sequencing was carried out using naive CXCR3+ CD8+ T cells from blood. The receptors shown here come from a human donor in good health. Some clones in this sample may be carry-over from other donors' samples. Both conserved end residues are part of each CDR3.

v_gene	len	j_gene	CDR3aa
TRBV11-2	14	TRBJ2-7	CASSSWGSSYEQYF
TRBV4-1	15	TRBJ2-7	CASSQDPRTSSEQYF
TRBV21-1	16	TRBJ1-5	CASSPTPGGGNQPQHF
TRBV20-1	15	TRBJ1-1	CSASSLGQGAFEAFF
TRBV7-8	15	TRBJ1-1	CASSPRGDSVSEAFF
TRBV7-9	14	TRBJ2-7	CASSARDRTYEQYF
TRBV29-1	14	TRBJ2-1	CSVVGTGAYNEQFF
TRBV27	13	TRBJ2-3	CASSSDLTDTQYF
TRBV28	14	TRBJ2-6	CASRTGLGANVLTF
TRBV30	11	TRBJ2-1	CAWSESNEQFF
TRBV4-1	14	TRBJ2-1	CASSQPGLYNEQFF
TRBV29-1	15	TRBJ2-5	CSVADWRAGGETQYF